The rows below give T cell receptor beta chains drawn from one sample of a study of blood T cell repertoires in COVID-19. The assay was immunoSEQ multiplex PCR, and TCRdb's table has in-frame clones only and misses some. The sample has about 190,000 clones, 75% to 85% seen once. The sample consisted of peripheral blood. Receptor source: a man aged 55 to 70 with acute or convalescent COVID-19. Each CDR3 is given with its conserved first and last residue. A D gene is named only where the DNA matches it firmly. Size is stated for part of the rows, as once, few or many counts, or as a class when the clone is expanded.

d_call | j_call | v_call | clone_size | cdr3_length | cdr3_aa | cdr3_nt
TRBD1 | TRBJ2-1 | TRBV5-1 | - | 15 | CASSLAGTGLNEQFF | TGCGCCAGCAGCTTGGCCGGGACAGGTCTCAATGAGCAGTTCTTC
TRBD1 | TRBJ2-1 | TRBV3-1/TRBV3-2 | - | 17 | CASSQDLYRGDYNEQFF | TGTGCCAGCAGCCAAGATTTGTACAGGGGAGATTACAATGAGCAGTTCTTC
TRBD2 | TRBJ2-3 | TRBV5-6 | - | 15 | CASSLRSGGTDTQYF | TGTGCCAGCAGCTTGCGAAGCGGGGGGACAGATACGCAGTATTTT
- | TRBJ1-1 | TRBV19 | - | 14 | CASSWGGMNTEAFF | TGTGCCAGTAGTTGGGGGGGCATGAACACTGAAGCTTTCTTT
TRBD2 | TRBJ2-1 | TRBV20-1 | few | 11 | CSAGLAGTRFF | TGCAGTGCCGGACTAGCGGGTACGCGGTTCTTC
- | TRBJ1-1 | TRBV7-9 | - | 16 | CASIPNTGTSNTEAFF | TGTGCCAGCATCCCCAATACCGGGACTTCGAACACTGAAGCTTTCTTT
TRBD1 | TRBJ1-2 | TRBV27 | few | 13 | CASRRTGNYGYTF | TGTGCCAGCAGGAGGACAGGGAACTATGGCTACACCTTC
TRBD1 | TRBJ1-5 | TRBV29-1 | - | 13 | CSVRDSHNQPQHF | TGCAGCGTCCGGGACAGCCACAATCAGCCCCAGCATTTT
TRBD1 | TRBJ2-3 | TRBV5-1 | - | 15 | CASSLEAGGLDTQYF | TGCGCCAGCAGCTTGGAGGCAGGGGGCTTGGATACGCAGTATTTT
- | TRBJ2-7 | TRBV11-2 | once | 15 | CASSYSAGLVHEQYF | TGTGCCAGCAGCTACAGCGCGGGACTTGTCCACGAGCAGTACTTC
- | TRBJ1-5 | TRBV4-3 | - | 13 | CASSQDFGKPQHF | TGCGCCAGCAGCCAAGATTTCGGTAAGCCCCAGCATTTT
TRBD2 | TRBJ2-2 | TRBV6-6 | - | 15 | CASSYGGRDTGELFF | TGTGCCAGCAGTTACGGGGGGAGGGACACCGGGGAGCTGTTTTTT
- | TRBJ2-5 | TRBV6-6 | - | 13 | CASSKTGQETQYF | TGTGCCAGCAGTAAAACCGGGCAAGAGACCCAGTACTTC
- | TRBJ2-3 | TRBV10-3 | - | 16 | CAISPTGGTSTDTQYF | TGTGCCATCAGTCCCACCGGAGGGACTAGCACAGATACGCAGTATTTT
- | TRBJ2-7 | TRBV4-1 | - | 12 | CASSPPGHEQYF | TGCGCCAGCAGCCCCCCGGGTCACGAGCAGTACTTC
TRBD1 | TRBJ1-2 | TRBV5-4 | - | 15 | CASSFGTGANYGYTF | TGTGCCAGCAGCTTTGGGACAGGGGCTAACTATGGCTACACCTTC
TRBD1 | TRBJ1-5 | TRBV28 | - | 17 | CASSLLPGQGGNQPQHF | TGTGCCAGCAGCTTATTACCGGGACAGGGAGGCAATCAGCCCCAGCATTTT
TRBD1 | TRBJ1-2 | TRBV9 | - | 19 | CASSVASGVPGQGDVGYTF | TGTGCCAGCAGCGTAGCTTCGGGAGTACCGGGACAGGGGGATGTTGGCTACACCTTC
TRBD2 | TRBJ2-3 | TRBV19 | - | 15 | CASTRTSGMGDTQYF | TGTGCCAGTACCCGGACTAGCGGGATGGGTGATACGCAGTATTTT
- | TRBJ1-1 | TRBV9 | - | 14 | CASSVGGENSGAFF | TGTGCCAGCAGCGTAGGGGGGGAGAATTCTGGAGCTTTCTTT
- | TRBJ1-6 | TRBV6-5 | few | 15 | CASSQQLNYNSPLHF | TGTGCCAGCAGTCAACAGCTTAACTATAATTCACCCCTCCACTTT
TRBD1 | TRBJ2-7 | TRBV27 | - | 16 | CASRLLTGGDAYEQYF | TGTGCCAGCAGACTACTAACAGGGGGCGATGCCTACGAGCAGTACTTC
- | TRBJ2-3 | TRBV24-1 | - | 16 | CATSDQGLGGADTQYF | TGTGCCACCAGTGATCAGGGTCTGGGTGGAGCAGATACGCAGTATTTT
TRBD2 | TRBJ2-1 | TRBV9 | - | 14 | CASSVEPSGSEQFF | TGTGCCAGCAGCGTAGAGCCTAGCGGGAGTGAGCAGTTCTTC
- | TRBJ1-2 | TRBV29-1 | - | 14 | CSVDGGTENYGYTF | TGCAGCGTTGATGGAGGCACCGAAAACTATGGCTACACCTTC
TRBD2 | TRBJ2-1 | TRBV7-3 | few | 17 | CASSPYARLARGNEQFF | TGTGCCAGCAGCCCCTATGCCCGACTAGCACGGGGCAATGAGCAGTTCTTC
- | TRBJ1-2 | TRBV6-2/TRBV6-3 | - | 14 | CASSYRGGAYGYTF | TGTGCCAGCAGTTACCGCGGGGGGGCGTATGGCTACACCTTC
TRBD1 | TRBJ2-1 | TRBV4-1 | - | 16 | CASSQGSGTGNNEQFF | TGCGCCAGCAGCCAAGGGTCCGGGACAGGGAATAATGAGCAGTTCTTC
TRBD1 | TRBJ1-1 | TRBV9 | - | 15 | CASSPSGQGAAEAFF | TGTGCCAGCAGCCCATCCGGACAGGGCGCCGCTGAAGCTTTCTTT
- | TRBJ1-5 | TRBV19 | - | 12 | CASSGPNQPQHF | TGTGCCAGTAGTGGGCCCAATCAGCCCCAGCATTTT
- | TRBJ1-1 | TRBV25-1 | - | 13 | CASTDPGYTEAFF | TGTGCCAGCACAGACCCGGGGTACACTGAAGCTTTCTTT
- | TRBJ1-1 | TRBV9 | - | 12 | CASGQSNTEAFF | TGTGCCAGTGGACAGTCGAACACTGAAGCTTTCTTT
TRBD1 | TRBJ1-5 | TRBV2 | - | 15 | CASRGNRGRKQPQHF | TGTGCCAGCAGGGGAAACAGGGGGCGAAAACAGCCCCAGCATTTT
- | TRBJ2-1 | TRBV5-1 | few | 14 | CASSGQGFDNEQFF | TGCGCCAGCAGTGGCCAGGGTTTCGACAATGAGCAGTTCTTC
TRBD2 | TRBJ2-1 | TRBV20-1 | - | 19 | CSASSPTRMGAGGYHEQFF | TGCAGTGCTAGTTCTCCGACAAGAATGGGAGCGGGGGGGTATCATGAGCAGTTCTTC
TRBD1 | TRBJ1-1 | TRBV9 | - | 15 | CASSVFTGANTEAFF | TGTGCCAGCAGCGTCTTTACAGGGGCGAACACTGAAGCTTTCTTT
TRBD1 | TRBJ1-6 | TRBV27 | - | 16 | CASSPTHRDSDSPLHF | TGTGCCAGCAGTCCAACCCACCGGGACAGCGATTCACCCCTCCACTTT
- | TRBJ2-2 | TRBV27 | - | 14 | CASSLVVSGGELFF | TGTGCCAGCAGTTTGGTTGTGTCCGGCGGGGAGCTGTTTTTT
TRBD2 | TRBJ2-7 | TRBV2 | - | 16 | CASSVPSGSDHYEQYF | TGTGCCAGCAGTGTTCCTAGCGGTTCCGACCACTACGAGCAGTACTTC
TRBD1 | TRBJ2-5 | TRBV30 | - | 15 | CAWRFRTGLTETQYF | TGTGCCTGGAGATTTAGGACAGGGCTTACGGAGACCCAGTACTTC
TRBD1 | TRBJ1-2 | TRBV6-1 | few | 15 | CASSDTGGVNYGYTF | TGTGCCAGCAGTGACACAGGGGGCGTCAACTATGGCTACACCTTC
- | TRBJ1-2 | TRBV5-4 | - | 14 | CASSLQGANYGYTF | TGTGCCAGCAGCCTACAGGGAGCTAACTATGGCTACACCTTC
- | TRBJ2-5 | TRBV9 | - | 13 | CASSVEGVETQYF | TGTGCCAGCAGCGTAGAGGGAGTAGAGACCCAGTACTTC
TRBD1 | TRBJ2-3 | TRBV15 | - | 15 | CATSKAGTDTDTQYF | TGTGCCACCAGCAAAGCCGGGACAGACACAGATACGCAGTATTTT
- | TRBJ2-3 | TRBV4-1 | - | 15 | CASSQGVRVEDTQYF | TGCGCCAGCAGCCAAGGGGTCAGGGTTGAAGATACGCAGTATTTT
- | TRBJ1-5 | TRBV27 | - | 13 | CASSPTGYQPQHF | TGTGCCAGCAGCCCTACGGGGTATCAGCCCCAGCATTTT
TRBD2 | TRBJ2-3 | TRBV27 | - | 12 | CASSTRGETQYF | TGTGCCAGCAGTACCCGGGGGGAGACGCAGTATTTT
- | TRBJ2-1 | TRBV6-2/TRBV6-3 | - | 16 | CASSYASSASYNEQFF | TGTGCCAGCAGTTACGCTTCTAGTGCGTCCTACAATGAGCAGTTCTTC
TRBD1 | TRBJ1-5 | TRBV6-4 | - | 14 | CASSGTVSRQPQHF | TGTGCCAGCAGCGGGACAGTTTCGCGGCAGCCCCAGCATTTT
- | TRBJ2-1 | TRBV30 | once | 19 | CAWSTLTPSQGSSYNEQFF | TGTGCCTGGAGTACACTGACCCCATCCCAGGGGAGCTCCTACAATGAGCAGTTCTTC
TRBD2 | TRBJ2-5 | TRBV6-1 | - | 17 | CASSVRLAGGREETQYF | TGTGCCAGCAGTGTTCGACTAGCGGGAGGGCGGGAAGAGACCCAGTACTTC
TRBD1 | TRBJ2-7 | TRBV19 | - | 14 | CASSLGTVSYEQYF | TGTGCCAGTAGTCTCGGGACAGTCTCCTACGAGCAGTACTTC
TRBD1 | TRBJ2-7 | TRBV19 | - | 14 | CASSTNRGIDEQYF | TGTGCCAGTAGTACTAACAGGGGGATCGACGAGCAGTACTTC
- | TRBJ1-5 | TRBV12-5 | - | 16 | CASGLALGQSLQPQHF | TGTGCTAGTGGTTTGGCTCTTGGACAGTCTCTCCAGCCCCAGCATTTT
TRBD1 | TRBJ1-2 | TRBV12-5 | - | 17 | CASGTTAWTGDRVGYTF | TGTGCTAGTGGTACAACCGCCTGGACAGGGGATCGAGTTGGCTACACCTTC
TRBD2 | TRBJ2-1 | TRBV3-1/TRBV3-2 | - | 16 | CASSPGTSGGDNEQFF | TGTGCCAGCAGCCCGGGGACTAGCGGGGGGGACAATGAGCAGTTCTTC
TRBD1 | TRBJ1-5 | TRBV7-2 | - | 14 | CASSHEGASQPQHF | TGTGCCAGCAGCCACGAGGGGGCTTCCCAGCCCCAGCATTTT